A selection of T cell receptor beta chains follows, all from one sample in a study of CD8 T cells in Susac syndrome. MiXCR, run by TCRdb on the immunoSEQ multiplex PCR reads, gives a single entry per CDR3 protein. Of fewer than 90,000 distinct CDR3 sequences listed, roughly 92% were seen once; the top ten hold roughly 0.45%. Sample: CD8+ T cells from PBMCs. Receptor source: a human donor with Susac syndrome. Both conserved end residues are part of each CDR3. D genes are given only for firm matches. The size entry is marked missing in some rows and otherwise reads once, few, many or a size class.

v_call: TRBV4-1
clone_size: few
j_call: TRBJ1-5
d_call: -
cdr3_nt: TGCGCCAGCAGCCAAGAATGGGGGAATCAGCCCCAGCATTTT
cdr3_aa: CASSQEWGNQPQHF

v_call: TRBV13
clone_size: -
j_call: TRBJ2-3
d_call: TRBD2
cdr3_nt: TGTGCCAGCAGCACCATGGTAGCGGGAGCTCGCACAGATACGCAGTATTTT
cdr3_aa: CASSTMVAGARTDTQYF

v_call: TRBV20-1
clone_size: -
j_call: TRBJ2-7
d_call: -
cdr3_nt: TGCAGTGCTCCTGCTAGCTCCACCTACGAGCAGTACTTC
cdr3_aa: CSAPASSTYEQYF

v_call: TRBV20-1
clone_size: -
j_call: TRBJ2-7
d_call: TRBD2
cdr3_nt: TGCAGTGGGCAACCCGGGACTAGCGATCTCCACGAGCAGTACTTC
cdr3_aa: CSGQPGTSDLHEQYF

v_call: TRBV20-1
clone_size: -
j_call: TRBJ1-2
d_call: TRBD1
cdr3_nt: TGCAGTGCCCGGACAGGGCGTAACTATGGCTACACCTTC
cdr3_aa: CSARTGRNYGYTF

v_call: TRBV5-1
clone_size: -
j_call: TRBJ1-1
d_call: -
cdr3_nt: TGCGCCAGCAGCTGGCGCGGGGCGGAGAACACTGAAGCTTTCTTT
cdr3_aa: CASSWRGAENTEAFF

v_call: TRBV6-1
clone_size: -
j_call: TRBJ1-3
d_call: -
cdr3_nt: TGTGCCAGCCCCGCGGACGGGGGAAACACCATATATTTT
cdr3_aa: CASPADGGNTIYF

v_call: TRBV15
clone_size: -
j_call: TRBJ2-4
d_call: -
cdr3_nt: TGTGCCACCAGCAGCCGAGGACCTCAAAACATTCAGTACTTC
cdr3_aa: CATSSRGPQNIQYF

v_call: TRBV7-9
clone_size: -
j_call: TRBJ2-7
d_call: -
cdr3_nt: TGTGCCAGCAGCCCGGGACGCATCGAGCAGTACTTC
cdr3_aa: CASSPGRIEQYF

v_call: TRBV27
clone_size: -
j_call: TRBJ2-7
d_call: -
cdr3_nt: TGTGCCAGCAGGAAGACAGGAACCTACGAGCAGTACTTC
cdr3_aa: CASRKTGTYEQYF

v_call: TRBV5-4
clone_size: -
j_call: TRBJ2-1
d_call: TRBD1
cdr3_nt: TGTGCCAGCAGCTTGGTGGGGACAGGTGATGAGCAGTTCTTC
cdr3_aa: CASSLVGTGDEQFF

v_call: TRBV4-2
clone_size: -
j_call: TRBJ2-1
d_call: TRBD2
cdr3_nt: TGTGCCAGCAGCCAGCTTAGCGGGGGGGTTTACAATGAGCAGTTCTTC
cdr3_aa: CASSQLSGGVYNEQFF

v_call: TRBV7-8
clone_size: -
j_call: TRBJ2-5
d_call: TRBD1
cdr3_nt: TGTGCCAGCATCCCCCCGGCTACAGGGGAAGAGACCCAGTACTTC
cdr3_aa: CASIPPATGEETQYF

v_call: TRBV7-2
clone_size: -
j_call: TRBJ2-1
d_call: -
cdr3_nt: TGTGCCAGCAGCTTAGGACTCCGGGGGACCACAGTAGAGCAGTTCTTC
cdr3_aa: CASSLGLRGTTVEQFF

v_call: TRBV7-8
clone_size: -
j_call: TRBJ2-3
d_call: -
cdr3_nt: TGTGCCAGCAGCTTAGCGCTGACTAGTGGCGATACGCAGTATTTT
cdr3_aa: CASSLALTSGDTQYF

v_call: TRBV28
clone_size: -
j_call: TRBJ2-5
d_call: -
cdr3_nt: TGTGCCAGCCACAAGGGTATACGCAGGGGTCCCAATCAAGAGACCCAGTACTTC
cdr3_aa: CASHKGIRRGPNQETQYF

v_call: TRBV7-9
clone_size: -
j_call: TRBJ2-7
d_call: -
cdr3_nt: TGTGCCAGCAGCTTAGCGCGGGGAAATCAGCAGTACTTC
cdr3_aa: CASSLARGNQQYF

v_call: TRBV6-5
clone_size: -
j_call: TRBJ2-2
d_call: -
cdr3_nt: TGTGCCAGCAGGGCAGTTACCGGGGAGCTGTTTTTT
cdr3_aa: CASRAVTGELFF

v_call: TRBV2
clone_size: -
j_call: TRBJ2-1
d_call: -
cdr3_nt: TGTGCCAGCAGTGCAGGGTTCGGTGAGCAGTTCTTC
cdr3_aa: CASSAGFGEQFF

v_call: TRBV10-3
clone_size: -
j_call: TRBJ2-7
d_call: TRBD1
cdr3_nt: TGTGCCGCCTCGGGTGGGGGACAGGGCTACGAGCAGTACTTC
cdr3_aa: CAASGGGQGYEQYF

v_call: TRBV5-6
clone_size: -
j_call: TRBJ2-2
d_call: TRBD2
cdr3_nt: TGTGCCAGCAGCTTGGCACCAGCGGGAGACACCGGGGAGCTGTTTTTT
cdr3_aa: CASSLAPAGDTGELFF

v_call: TRBV28
clone_size: -
j_call: TRBJ2-1
d_call: -
cdr3_nt: TGTGCCAGCAGTTTTGGGACTTTGCAGTTCTTC
cdr3_aa: CASSFGTLQFF

v_call: TRBV20-1
clone_size: -
j_call: TRBJ2-3
d_call: TRBD2
cdr3_nt: TGCAGTGCTAGAGGTTCGGACCTAGCGGGAGGGCCGAATACGCAGTATTTT
cdr3_aa: CSARGSDLAGGPNTQYF

v_call: TRBV2
clone_size: -
j_call: TRBJ1-5
d_call: -
cdr3_nt: TGTGCCAGCACCATCGGGCTCAATCAGCCCCAGCATTTT
cdr3_aa: CASTIGLNQPQHF

v_call: TRBV4-2
clone_size: -
j_call: TRBJ1-2
d_call: -
cdr3_nt: TGTGCCAGCAGCCAAGGCTCAGACGGGTATGGCTACACCTTC
cdr3_aa: CASSQGSDGYGYTF

v_call: TRBV12-3/TRBV12-4
clone_size: -
j_call: TRBJ1-2
d_call: -
cdr3_nt: TGTGCCAGCAGCACTTTTGGGCAGGGTGGCTACACCTTC
cdr3_aa: CASSTFGQGGYTF

v_call: TRBV9
clone_size: -
j_call: TRBJ2-1
d_call: TRBD1
cdr3_nt: TGTGCCAGCAGCGGATACTCGGGACAGGAGATATATGAGCAGTTCTTC
cdr3_aa: CASSGYSGQEIYEQFF

v_call: TRBV5-1
clone_size: -
j_call: TRBJ2-2
d_call: -
cdr3_nt: TGCGCCAGCAGCCCGGGACCAACGAACACCGGGGAGCTGTTTTTT
cdr3_aa: CASSPGPTNTGELFF

v_call: TRBV4-3
clone_size: -
j_call: TRBJ2-5
d_call: -
cdr3_nt: TGCGCCGGCAGCCATGGCGCCGGGACCCAAGAGACCCAGTACTTC
cdr3_aa: CAGSHGAGTQETQYF

v_call: TRBV24-1
clone_size: -
j_call: TRBJ2-1
d_call: TRBD2
cdr3_nt: TGTGCCACCAGTGATCCTGGACTAGCGGGCTCATACAATGAGCAGTTCTTC
cdr3_aa: CATSDPGLAGSYNEQFF

v_call: TRBV7-8
clone_size: -
j_call: TRBJ1-1
d_call: -
cdr3_nt: TGTGCCAGCAATCAGGGTTCGGCTGAAGCTTTCTTT
cdr3_aa: CASNQGSAEAFF

v_call: TRBV20-1
clone_size: -
j_call: TRBJ1-1
d_call: -
cdr3_nt: TGCAGTGCTCCGCGGAACACTGAAGCTTTCTTT
cdr3_aa: CSAPRNTEAFF

v_call: TRBV13
clone_size: -
j_call: TRBJ2-7
d_call: -
cdr3_nt: TGTGCCAGCAGCTTAGGAGGCGAGGGGGGATACGAGCAGTACTTC
cdr3_aa: CASSLGGEGGYEQYF

v_call: TRBV3-1
clone_size: -
j_call: TRBJ2-7
d_call: -
cdr3_nt: TGTGCCAGCAGCCAAGATAATCATCCTGTCGAGCAGTACTTC
cdr3_aa: CASSQDNHPVEQYF

v_call: TRBV9
clone_size: -
j_call: TRBJ2-2
d_call: TRBD1
cdr3_nt: TGTGCCAGCAGCGCCACCGGGACAGGGGGGAACACCGGGGAGCTGTTTTTT
cdr3_aa: CASSATGTGGNTGELFF

v_call: TRBV12-5
clone_size: -
j_call: TRBJ1-2
d_call: -
cdr3_nt: TGTGCTAGTGGTGAGAACCGCTTCTATGGCTACACCTTC
cdr3_aa: CASGENRFYGYTF

v_call: TRBV5-4
clone_size: -
j_call: TRBJ1-2
d_call: -
cdr3_nt: TGTGCCAGCAGCTTGGATCAGGGAAGAGCTGGCTACACCTTC
cdr3_aa: CASSLDQGRAGYTF

v_call: TRBV27
clone_size: -
j_call: TRBJ2-2
d_call: -
cdr3_nt: TGTGCCAGCAGTTTTTCGCGGGCTACCGGGGAGCTGTTTTTT
cdr3_aa: CASSFSRATGELFF

v_call: TRBV9
clone_size: -
j_call: TRBJ1-2
d_call: TRBD1
cdr3_nt: TGTGCCAGCAGCGTAGGGACAGGAGAATATGGCTACACCTTC
cdr3_aa: CASSVGTGEYGYTF

v_call: TRBV12-3/TRBV12-4
clone_size: -
j_call: TRBJ1-1
d_call: -
cdr3_nt: TGTGCCAGCAGTTCGACAGGCCAAACTATGAACACTGAAGCTTTCTTT
cdr3_aa: CASSSTGQTMNTEAFF

v_call: TRBV20-1
clone_size: -
j_call: TRBJ2-1
d_call: -
cdr3_nt: TGCAGTGCTACCAAGGGCCTCTGGCGGGGAGGTGAGCAGTTCTTC
cdr3_aa: CSATKGLWRGGEQFF

v_call: TRBV10-3
clone_size: -
j_call: TRBJ1-1
d_call: -
cdr3_nt: TGTGCCATCAGTGAGTCGGAGGGCGGGAGGACTGAAGCTTTCTTT
cdr3_aa: CAISESEGGRTEAFF

v_call: TRBV9
clone_size: -
j_call: TRBJ1-2
d_call: TRBD1
cdr3_nt: TGTGCCAGCAGCGCCGGGACAGGACGGAACTATGGCTACACCTTC
cdr3_aa: CASSAGTGRNYGYTF

v_call: TRBV20-1
clone_size: -
j_call: TRBJ2-1
d_call: -
cdr3_nt: TGCAGTGCTAGGGGGCGGGGCACTCGCAATGAGCAGTTCTTC
cdr3_aa: CSARGRGTRNEQFF

v_call: TRBV30
clone_size: -
j_call: TRBJ1-4
d_call: TRBD1
cdr3_nt: TGTGCCTGGAGTAGGGACAGGGTTGGTGAAAAACTGTTTTTT
cdr3_aa: CAWSRDRVGEKLFF

v_call: TRBV19
clone_size: -
j_call: TRBJ2-7
d_call: TRBD1
cdr3_nt: TGTGCCAGTAGTATAGATGGGACAGGGCCCGACGAGCAGTACTTC
cdr3_aa: CASSIDGTGPDEQYF

v_call: TRBV9
clone_size: -
j_call: TRBJ2-6
d_call: -
cdr3_nt: TGTGCCAGCAGCGTATCGCAGGGTGCTGGGGCCAACGTCCTGACTTTC
cdr3_aa: CASSVSQGAGANVLTF

v_call: TRBV10-3
clone_size: -
j_call: TRBJ2-2
d_call: TRBD1
cdr3_nt: TGTGCCACGACAGGGGGGAACGGGGAGCTGTTTTTT
cdr3_aa: CATTGGNGELFF

v_call: TRBV7-6
clone_size: -
j_call: TRBJ1-1
d_call: -
cdr3_nt: TGTGCCAGCAGCTTAGGGCAGGGGAGCACTGAAGCTTTCTTT
cdr3_aa: CASSLGQGSTEAFF

v_call: TRBV30
clone_size: -
j_call: TRBJ2-7
d_call: -
cdr3_nt: TGTGCCTGCCTAGACCCCCGCTCCTACGAGCAGCACTTC
cdr3_aa: CACLDPRSYEQHF

v_call: TRBV12-5
clone_size: -
j_call: TRBJ2-2
d_call: -
cdr3_nt: TGTGCTAGTGGTTTGCTTCCTCACACCGGGGAGCTGTTTTTT
cdr3_aa: CASGLLPHTGELFF